This T cell receptor (beta chain) was obtained from a study of multiple sclerosis patients with progressive multifocal leukoencephalopathy. As regards this clone: Its antigen remains unidentified.

The time point here: time of PML onset. PML was diagnosed clinically and by MRI, then confirmed by JC virus DNA in cerebrospinal fluid. Sequencing was performed with immunoSEQ multiplex PCR; in TCRdb, only in-frame clones are kept and a portion is missing. The sample includes under 35,000 clones, roughly 87% seen only once; the top ten take about 6%. Notes on the study in general: Less diverse TRB repertoires were suggested in most PML patients.

Germline V lookup: CDR1 MNHNY, CDR2 SVGAGI (reference sequence). The CDR3 runs 14 residues. The material sequenced was PBMCs, taken from a patient treated with natalizumab. The TCR comes from a middle-aged woman with progressive multifocal leukoencephalopathy. The chain carries TRBV6-6 and TRBJ2-5, with D possibly matching TRBD1 (6 bases). Gene TRBJ2-7 matches the end of the DNA better, so the J call may be wrong. The CDR3 bases are TGTGCCAGCAGTTTGAGGGGGATCTCCTACGAGCAGTACTTC. Amino acids: CASSLRGISYEQYF.